A single sample is the source of the 12 T cell receptor beta chains below, sequenced in a study of T cell repertoires in cytomegalovirus infection. TCRdb re-called the reads through MiXCR, storing one row per CDR3 protein. The sample yields around 530,000 distinct CDR3 sequences, about 26% seen once. The sequencing input was PBMCs. Source of these receptors: a human donor in good health (CMV status not recorded). Some clones in this sample may be carry-over from other donors' samples.

This clonotype was detected only a few times. The chain recombines TRBV7-9 with TRBJ2-6; 7 bases match TRBD1. Germline values: CDR1 SEHNR, CDR2 FQNEAQ (reference sequence). Trimming took 2 bases from V and 0 from J; bases not matched to a gene: 4. The CDR3 loop spans 17 amino acids. The CDR3 here is CASSLMGQSSGANVLTF. CDR3 bases: TGTGCCAGCAGCTTAATGGGACAGAGCTCTGGGGCCAACGTCCTGACTTTC.

This clonotype came up a few times. This rearrangement joins TRBV28 to TRBJ2-7, with D uncertain. Germline V gives CDR1 MDHEN, CDR2 SYDVKM. Trimming took 6 bases from V and 4 from J, leaving 13 bases between them. The CDR3 covers 13 residues. CDR3 DNA: TGTGCCAGCAGCCGAAGGGCTAGGTACGAGCAGTACGTC. Amino acid sequence: CASSRRARYEQYV.

This clonotype was observed a handful of times. The J gene is TRBJ2-2, the V gene TRBV29-1; D gene ambiguous. CDR3 length: 13 residues. V shed 1 base and J shed 7 bases, with 10 bases lying between them. Germline assignment: CDR1 SQVTM and CDR2 ANQGSEA. The CDR3 DNA reads as TGCAGCGTTGAAGTAGGTGGAAGCGGGGAGCTGTTTTTT. Amino acids: CSVEVGGSGELFF.

This clonotype was counted only a few times. Here the CDR3 DNA reads TGTGCCAGCCGAGGGACCTACAATGAGCAGTTCTTC. This translates into CASRGTYNEQFF. The rearrangement links TRBV28 to TRBJ2-1, with D perhaps TRBD2 (5 bases). Germline CDR1 MDHEN, CDR2 SYDVKM. Trimming took 8 bases from V and 2 from J, leaving 7 bases between them. The CDR3 runs 12 residues.

V is TRBV30 and J is TRBJ2-2; perhaps TRBD2 as D (5 bases). This CDR3 has 16 residues. CDR1 is GTSNPN and CDR2 is SVGIG in the germline V gene (reference sequence). V was cut by 0 bases and J by 5 bases, with 16 bases left in between. The CDR3 is CAWSVGVLRRTGELFF. CDR3 sequence (DNA): TGTGCCTGGAGTGTCGGGGTCCTAAGACGGACCGGGGAGCTGTTTTTT.

This clonotype was observed at least ten times. The chain is built from TRBV7-2 and TRBJ2-1, with TRBD2 matching 8 bases. The junction had 5 bases not matched to a gene; V was cut back by 8 bases and J by 5 bases. The CDR3 is made up of 13 amino acids. Per the germline V gene, CDR1 is SGHTA and CDR2 is FQGNSA. CDR3 loop: CASSERENNEQFF. CDR3 DNA: TGTGCCAGCTCGGAGCGGGAGAACAATGAGCAGTTCTTC.

The rearrangement joins TRBV6-6 to TRBJ2-7; TRBD1 aligns across 7 bases. Germline V gene lookup returns CDR1 MNHNY and CDR2 SVGAGI (reference sequence). Trimming cost V 2 bases and J 5 bases; bases outside gene matches: 6. This CDR3 region has 14 residues. The chain's CDR3 is CASSYAQGVDEQYV. The CDR3 nucleotides read TGTGCCAGCAGTTACGCCCAGGGGGTAGACGAGCAGTACGTC.

In this sample, this clonotype turned up many times. The chain links TRBV7-2 to TRBJ2-5; TRBD2 aligns across 7 bases. The V segment lost 7 bases and the J segment 5 bases; nucleotides outside the gene matches: 13. The germline CDR1 and CDR2 sequences are SGHTA and FQGNSA. The CDR3 is 15 residues long. The CDR3 DNA reads TGTGCCAGCACCCCATCGACGGGGGGAGAGGAGACCCAGTACTTC. Its protein is CASTPSTGGEETQYF. The full variable domain, rest sourced from reference TRBV7-2 and TRBJ2-5, is GAGVSQSPSNKVTEKGKDVELRCDPISGHTALYWYRQSLGQGLEFLIYFQGNSAPDKSGLPSDRFSAERTGGSVSTLTIQRTQQEDSAVYLCASTPSTGGEETQYFGPGTRLLVL.

This clonotype showed up many times. The chain is built from TRBV7-2 and TRBJ1-1, with D hard to call. V was clipped by 5 bases and J by 2 bases, with 15 bases between them. Germline-derived CDR1 and CDR2 are SGHTA and FQGNSA. The CDR3 runs to 15 residues. The CDR3 spells CASSPMGGVNTEAFF. The CDR3 region has the DNA TGTGCCAGCAGCCCCATGGGCGGGGTAAACACTGAAGCTTTCTTT. Full variable domain (remainder filled in from reference TRBV7-2 and TRBJ1-1): GAGVSQSPSNKVTEKGKDVELRCDPISGHTALYWYRQSLGQGLEFLIYFQGNSAPDKSGLPSDRFSAERTGGSVSTLTIQRTQQEDSAVYLCASSPMGGVNTEAFFGQGTRLTVV.

This clonotype was found a few times. J is TRBJ1-3 and V is TRBV7-2; D may be TRBD1 (6 bases). V lost 4 bases, J lost 2 bases, and 15 bases lay in between. This CDR3 region has 16 residues. The germline V gene encodes CDR1 SGHTA and CDR2 FQGNSA. CDR3 protein: CASSSDTGSTGNTIYF. CDR3 bases: TGTGCCAGCAGCTCCGACACAGGGTCCACTGGAAACACCATATATTTT.

This clonotype was observed at least ten times. V is TRBV7-2 and J is TRBJ2-6; the D gene is possibly TRBD2 (6 bases). Trimming took 6 bases from V and 4 from J, leaving 13 bases between them. This CDR3 is built from 15 residues. Germline V CDR1 and CDR2: SGHTA, FQGNSA. CDR3: CASSPRREGANVLTF. CDR3 coding DNA: TGTGCCAGCAGTCCTAGGCGGGAAGGGGCCAACGTCCTGACTTTC.

The gene calls are TRBV6-6 and TRBJ2-1; TRBD2 might be the D (6 bases). Germline V gene sequence: CDR1 MNHNY, CDR2 SVGAGI (reference sequence). Trimming removed 1 base at V and 9 bases at J, with 16 bases between. The CDR3 loop spans 15 amino acids. The CDR3 DNA sequence: TGTGCCAGCAGTTACTTGAGGGAGGTGTTCGCTGAGCAGTTCTTC. Its translation is CASSYLREVFAEQFF.